This T cell receptor (beta chain) came from a study of OX40 agonist ivuxolimab in advanced cancers. Study in general: The group had a mean age of about 65 years, ranged from roughly 23 to 85, and was 82.7% male. Of the participants, 35% to 50% had some prior anti-PD-1, anti-PD-L1 or anti-CTLA-4 therapy, which was allowed.

The method was immunoSEQ multiplex PCR; TCRdb's version includes in-frame clones alone and lacks a portion of them. The sample has more than 45,000 clones, approximately 88% seen once. The CDR3 loop spans 16 amino acids. Germline V gives CDR1 SGHDT, CDR2 YYEEEE. V lost 4 bases to trimming and J lost 3 bases, with 17 bases between them. Notes on this clone: What it recognizes is unknown.

Study-level findings and limits: The CD4+ and CD8+ T cells in the blood had expanded clonally by week 6 at 0.1 to 3.0 mg/kg. Also present in some nonresponders was a low level of normalized T-cell clonal expansion.

This rearrangement joins TRBV5-6 to TRBJ2-4, with D perhaps given as TRBD1 or TRBD2 (5 bases each). The receptor's source is an adult with an advanced solid tumor such as melanoma, head and neck, liver or kidney cancer. Sequences were derived from CD4+ or CD8+ T cells sorted from blood, sampled in a trial of the OX40 agonist ivuxolimab. In DNA form, the CDR3 reads TGTGCCAGCAGCCCCCTGGGGGTTTGGGACAAAAACATTCAGTACTTC. As protein: CASSPLGVWDKNIQYF.